Included here is one T cell receptor beta chain sequence, with context. The junction does not match germline at one end; this may be a read error. Germline loops: CDR1 SGHRS, CDR2 YFSETQ. The CDR3 extends over 14 amino acids. The data were taken from a study of blood T cell repertoires in COVID-19. Study-level background: Researchers got acute and convalescent COVID-19 samples from the United States, Italy and Spain. The analysed material was cDNA or gDNA that came from T cells, B-cell-depleted T cells, or PBMCs.

As originally analysed: Amplified reference gene primers provided the basis for estimating nucleated cell counts. Produced via immunoSEQ multiplex PCR; TCRdb's table is partial and in-frame only. For V, J and clone size, that table is used; D and trimming come from the DNA. Found here are 97,000 or so clones, about four fifths of them singletons; the top ten hold less than 20%. This chain links TRBV5-1 with TRBJ1-3; TRBD1 aligns across 7 bases. Specimen: peripheral blood. The origin of this receptor is an elderly woman with active or convalescent COVID-19. The CDR3 nucleotides read TGTGCCAGCAGCCCAGGGACAGAAGGAAACACCATATATTTT. Its protein is CASSPGTEGNTIYF.